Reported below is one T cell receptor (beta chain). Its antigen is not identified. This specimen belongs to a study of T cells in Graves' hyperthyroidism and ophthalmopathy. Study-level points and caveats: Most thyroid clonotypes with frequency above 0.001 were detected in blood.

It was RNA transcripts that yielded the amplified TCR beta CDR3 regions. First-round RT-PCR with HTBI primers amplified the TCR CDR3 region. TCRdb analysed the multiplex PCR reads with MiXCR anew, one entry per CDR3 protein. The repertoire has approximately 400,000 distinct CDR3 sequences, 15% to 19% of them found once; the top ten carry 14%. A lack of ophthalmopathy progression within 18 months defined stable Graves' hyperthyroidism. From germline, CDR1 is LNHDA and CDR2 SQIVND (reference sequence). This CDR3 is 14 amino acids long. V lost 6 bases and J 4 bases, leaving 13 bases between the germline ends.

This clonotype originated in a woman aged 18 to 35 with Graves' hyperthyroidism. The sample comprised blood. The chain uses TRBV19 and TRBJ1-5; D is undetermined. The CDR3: CASRQAHFNQPQHF. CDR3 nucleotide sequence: TGTGCCAGTAGGCAGGCTCACTTTAATCAGCCCCAGCATTTT.